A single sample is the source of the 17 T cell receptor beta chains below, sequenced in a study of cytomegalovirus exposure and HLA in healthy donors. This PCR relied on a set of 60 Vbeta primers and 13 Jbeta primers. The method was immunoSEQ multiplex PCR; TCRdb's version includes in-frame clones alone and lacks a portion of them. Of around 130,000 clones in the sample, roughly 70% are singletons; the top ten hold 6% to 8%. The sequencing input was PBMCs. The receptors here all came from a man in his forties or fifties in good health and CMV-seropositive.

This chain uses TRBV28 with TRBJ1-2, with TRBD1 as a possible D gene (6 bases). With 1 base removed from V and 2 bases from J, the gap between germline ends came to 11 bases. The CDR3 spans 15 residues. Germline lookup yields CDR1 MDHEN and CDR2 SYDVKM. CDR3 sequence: CASSLLGTGNYGYTF. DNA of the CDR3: TGTGCCAGCAGTTTATTGGGAACAGGGAACTATGGCTACACCTTC.

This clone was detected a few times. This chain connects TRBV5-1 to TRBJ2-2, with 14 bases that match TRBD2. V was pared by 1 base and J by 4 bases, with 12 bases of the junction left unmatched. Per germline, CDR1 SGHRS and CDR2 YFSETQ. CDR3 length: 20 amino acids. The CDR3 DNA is TGCGCCAGCAGCTTGACTTTTACTGGACTAGCGGGAGGTATCACCGGGGAGCTGTTTTTT. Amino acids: CASSLTFTGLAGGITGELFF.

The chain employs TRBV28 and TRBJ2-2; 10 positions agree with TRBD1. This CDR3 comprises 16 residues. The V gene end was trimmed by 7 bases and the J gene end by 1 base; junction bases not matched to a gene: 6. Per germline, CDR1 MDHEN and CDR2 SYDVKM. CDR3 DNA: TGTGCCAGCAATTCCGGGGACAGGGGGAACACCGGGGAGCTGTTTTTT. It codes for CASNSGDRGNTGELFF.

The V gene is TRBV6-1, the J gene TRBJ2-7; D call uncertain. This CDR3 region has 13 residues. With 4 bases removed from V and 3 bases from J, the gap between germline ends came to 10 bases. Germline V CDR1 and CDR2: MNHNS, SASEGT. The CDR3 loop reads CASSGERIYEQYF. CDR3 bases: TGTGCCAGCAGTGGAGAGAGAATCTACGAGCAGTACTTC.

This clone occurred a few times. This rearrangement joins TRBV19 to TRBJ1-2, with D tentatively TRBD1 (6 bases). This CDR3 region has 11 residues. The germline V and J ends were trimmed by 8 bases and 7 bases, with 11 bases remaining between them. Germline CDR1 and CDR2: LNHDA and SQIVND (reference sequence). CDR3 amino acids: CASGRGGGYTF. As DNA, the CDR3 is TGTGCCAGTGGACGAGGGGGTGGCTACACCTTC.

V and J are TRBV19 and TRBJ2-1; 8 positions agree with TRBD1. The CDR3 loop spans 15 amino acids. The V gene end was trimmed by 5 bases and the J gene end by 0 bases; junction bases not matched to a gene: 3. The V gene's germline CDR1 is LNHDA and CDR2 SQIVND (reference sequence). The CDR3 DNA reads TGTGCCAGTAGTTACAGGGGGATCTCCTACAATGAGCAGTTCTTC. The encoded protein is CASSYRGISYNEQFF. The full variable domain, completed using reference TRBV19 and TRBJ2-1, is DGGITQSPKYLFRKEGQNVTLSCEQNLNHDAMYWYRQDPGQGLRLIYYSQIVNDFQKGDIAEGYSVSREKKESFPLTVTSAQKNPTAFYLCASSYRGISYNEQFFGPGTRLTVL.

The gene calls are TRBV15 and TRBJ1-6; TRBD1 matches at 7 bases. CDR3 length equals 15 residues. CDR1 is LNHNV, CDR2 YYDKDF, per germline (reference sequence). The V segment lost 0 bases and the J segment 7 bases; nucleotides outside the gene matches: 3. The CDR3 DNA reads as TGTGCCACCAGCAGAGATCAGACAGGGAATTCACCCCTCCACTTT. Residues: CATSRDQTGNSPLHF.

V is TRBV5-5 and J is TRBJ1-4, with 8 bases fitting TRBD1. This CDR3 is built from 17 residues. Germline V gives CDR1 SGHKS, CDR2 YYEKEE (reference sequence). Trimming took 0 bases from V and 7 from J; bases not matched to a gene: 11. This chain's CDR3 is CASSLGTGGPEREKLFF. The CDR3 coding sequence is TGTGCCAGCAGCTTGGGAACAGGGGGTCCCGAGCGTGAAAAACTGTTTTTT. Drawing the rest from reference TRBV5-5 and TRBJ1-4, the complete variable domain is DAGVTQSPTHLIKTRGQQVTLRCSPISGHKSVSWYQQVLGQGPQFIFQYYEKEERGRGNFPDRFSARQFPNYSSELNVNALLLGDSALYLCASSLGTGGPEREKLFFGSGTQLSVL.

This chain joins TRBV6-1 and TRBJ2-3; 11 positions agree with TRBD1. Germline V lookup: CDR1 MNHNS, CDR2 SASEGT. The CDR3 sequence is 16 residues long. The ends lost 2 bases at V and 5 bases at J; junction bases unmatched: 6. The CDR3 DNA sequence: TGTGCCAGCAGTGAACCTGGGGACAGGGGGAGAGATACGCAGTATTTT. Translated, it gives CASSEPGDRGRDTQYF.

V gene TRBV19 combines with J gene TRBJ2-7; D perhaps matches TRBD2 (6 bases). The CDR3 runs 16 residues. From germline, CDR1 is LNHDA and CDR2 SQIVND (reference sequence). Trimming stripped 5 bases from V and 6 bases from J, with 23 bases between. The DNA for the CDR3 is TGTGCCAGTAGTCCTACTCCGGGACTCACCACCCTCGAGCAGTACTTC. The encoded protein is CASSPTPGLTTLEQYF.

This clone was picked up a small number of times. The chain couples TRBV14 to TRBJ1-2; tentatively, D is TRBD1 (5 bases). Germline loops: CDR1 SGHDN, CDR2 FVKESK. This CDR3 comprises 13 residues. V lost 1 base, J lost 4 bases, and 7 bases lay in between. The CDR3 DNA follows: TGTGCCAGCAGCCAAGTGGGGCCCTATGGCTACACCTTC. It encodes CASSQVGPYGYTF.

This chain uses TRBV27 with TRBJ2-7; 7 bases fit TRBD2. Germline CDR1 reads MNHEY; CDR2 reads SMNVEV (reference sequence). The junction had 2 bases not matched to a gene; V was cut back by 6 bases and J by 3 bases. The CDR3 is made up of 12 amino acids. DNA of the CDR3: TGTGCCAGCAGACGGGAGGACTACGAGCAGTACTTC. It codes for CASRREDYEQYF.

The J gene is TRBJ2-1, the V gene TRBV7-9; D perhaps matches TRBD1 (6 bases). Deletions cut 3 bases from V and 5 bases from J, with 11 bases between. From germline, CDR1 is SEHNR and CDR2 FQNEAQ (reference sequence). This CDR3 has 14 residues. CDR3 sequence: CASSFQGTNNEQFF. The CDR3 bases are TGTGCCAGCAGCTTTCAAGGGACAAACAATGAGCAGTTCTTC.

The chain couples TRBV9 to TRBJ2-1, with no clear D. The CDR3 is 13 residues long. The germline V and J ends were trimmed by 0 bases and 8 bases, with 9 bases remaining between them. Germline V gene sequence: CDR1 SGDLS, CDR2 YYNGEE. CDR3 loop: CASSVGEAYEQFF. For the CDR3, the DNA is TGTGCCAGCAGCGTAGGAGAGGCTTATGAGCAGTTCTTC.

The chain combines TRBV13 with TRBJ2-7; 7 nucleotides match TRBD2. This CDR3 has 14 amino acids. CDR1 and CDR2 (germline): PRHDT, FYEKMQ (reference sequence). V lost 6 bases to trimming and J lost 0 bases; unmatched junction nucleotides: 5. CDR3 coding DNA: TGTGCCAGCAGAAAAGCGGGGAGCTCCTACGAGCAGTACTTC. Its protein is CASRKAGSSYEQYF. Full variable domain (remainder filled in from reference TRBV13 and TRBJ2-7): AAGVIQSPRHLIKEKRETATLKCYPIPRHDTVYWYQQGPGQDPQFLISFYEKMQSDKGSIPDRFSAQQFSDYHSELNMSSLELGDSALYFCASRKAGSSYEQYFGPGTRLTVT.

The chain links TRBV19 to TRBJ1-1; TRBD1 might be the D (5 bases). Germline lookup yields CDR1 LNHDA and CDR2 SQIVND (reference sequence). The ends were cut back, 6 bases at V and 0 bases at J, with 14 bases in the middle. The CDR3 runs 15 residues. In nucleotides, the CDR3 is TGTGCCAGTAGCACCCGGATGGGGCTGAACACTGAAGCTTTCTTT. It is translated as CASSTRMGLNTEAFF.

This chain's CDR3 is CASRGLDRDNQPQHF. The CDR3 DNA reads TGTGCCAGCAGGGGATTGGACAGGGACAATCAGCCCCAGCATTTT. The chain recombines TRBV6-5 with TRBJ1-5, with TRBD1 matching over 8 bases. V lost 6 bases, J lost 3 bases, and 7 bases stayed unmatched. The germline V gene encodes CDR1 MNHEY and CDR2 SVGAGI. The CDR3 totals 15 residues.